This is a list of T cell receptor beta chains from one sample in a study of graft-versus-host responses after intestinal transplantation. These receptors lack a known antigen. The assay was immunoSEQ multiplex PCR, and TCRdb's table has in-frame clones only and misses some. The data show about 90,000 clones, around 89% seen once. The specimen comprised unstimulated CD4+ T cells sorted from spleen or lymph node cells, sampled before transplant. Every receptor here comes from a human donor who was the organ donor for an intestinal transplant. Both conserved end residues are trimmed from each CDR3.

length | V | CDR3
17 | TRBV9 | ASSVGGLAGGPVGETQY
11 | TRBV30 | AWDRQYPDTQY
14 | TRBV10-2 | ASSTVSQGAHSPLH
16 | TRBV5-1 | ASSSTDRGKRYTGELF
10 | TRBV5-5 | ASSGGTYGYT
13 | TRBV6-1 | ASSEITGSNSPLH
10 | TRBV29-1 | SVGGIGYGYT
12 | TRBV5-1 | ASSPDSTYNEQF
11 | TRBV5-6 | ASSLLGGETQY
14 | TRBV27 | ASSPPSSGGTDTQY
12 | TRBV30 | APLCRFAKNIQY
11 | TRBV7-2 | ASSLTGVHGYT
13 | TRBV18 | ASSPDTTHTDTQY
13 | TRBV2 | ASSEEGTGGEKLF
12 | TRBV7-9 | ASSRTGAGNEQY
13 | TRBV5-4 | ASSLATSGAETQY
13 | TRBV28 | ASSRAGHLQETQY
12 | TRBV5-5 | ATSSGTGYPPLH
11 | TRBV4-1 | ASGTDRAGLAF
11 | TRBV29-1 | SVEGQGAGEAF
13 | TRBV4-1 | ASSRAQGAFTEAF
11 | TRBV9 | ASSAQGARDYT
12 | TRBV2 | ASSDSRLNQPQH
17 | TRBV27 | APKIESGSRSTPINEQF
14 | TRBV4-1 | ASSQDPRGSRYGYT
13 | TRBV4-1 | ASSSQGAVGQPQH
15 | TRBV18 | ASSPNVHGTGTIEAF
13 | TRBV5-1 | ASSPGGTSYNEQF
13 | TRBV30 | AWSARGGMNTEAF